This T cell receptor (beta chain) stems from a study of regulatory T cells in long-lasting Graves disease. Only a few counts were recorded for this clonotype. Investigators prepared the TCR beta libraries by applying iRepertoire HTBI primers and Arm-PCR of CDR3 regions. MiXCR, run by TCRdb on the multiplex PCR reads, gives a single entry per CDR3 protein. The table includes approximately 300,000 distinct CDR3 sequences, over 15% detected once. This CDR3 is built from 16 residues. Germline V gene lookup returns CDR1 LNHNV and CDR2 YYDKDF (reference sequence). Trimming removed 0 bases at V and 2 bases at J, with 11 bases between. Time point reported: newly diagnosed GD, antithyroid drugs for less than 3 months. There was RNA extracted from PBMCs, and the TCR library was made from it.

The sequencing used peripheral blood mononuclear cells (PBMCs), collected at new diagnosis, from a patient treated with antithyroid drugs. The receptor's source is a female donor with Graves disease. The rearrangement uses TRBV15 and TRBJ1-5; tentatively, D is TRBD1 (6 bases). The CDR3: CATSRDSRGGNQPQHF. CDR3 sequence (DNA): TGTGCCACCAGCAGAGATTCCAGGGGCGGCAATCAGCCCCAGCATTTT.